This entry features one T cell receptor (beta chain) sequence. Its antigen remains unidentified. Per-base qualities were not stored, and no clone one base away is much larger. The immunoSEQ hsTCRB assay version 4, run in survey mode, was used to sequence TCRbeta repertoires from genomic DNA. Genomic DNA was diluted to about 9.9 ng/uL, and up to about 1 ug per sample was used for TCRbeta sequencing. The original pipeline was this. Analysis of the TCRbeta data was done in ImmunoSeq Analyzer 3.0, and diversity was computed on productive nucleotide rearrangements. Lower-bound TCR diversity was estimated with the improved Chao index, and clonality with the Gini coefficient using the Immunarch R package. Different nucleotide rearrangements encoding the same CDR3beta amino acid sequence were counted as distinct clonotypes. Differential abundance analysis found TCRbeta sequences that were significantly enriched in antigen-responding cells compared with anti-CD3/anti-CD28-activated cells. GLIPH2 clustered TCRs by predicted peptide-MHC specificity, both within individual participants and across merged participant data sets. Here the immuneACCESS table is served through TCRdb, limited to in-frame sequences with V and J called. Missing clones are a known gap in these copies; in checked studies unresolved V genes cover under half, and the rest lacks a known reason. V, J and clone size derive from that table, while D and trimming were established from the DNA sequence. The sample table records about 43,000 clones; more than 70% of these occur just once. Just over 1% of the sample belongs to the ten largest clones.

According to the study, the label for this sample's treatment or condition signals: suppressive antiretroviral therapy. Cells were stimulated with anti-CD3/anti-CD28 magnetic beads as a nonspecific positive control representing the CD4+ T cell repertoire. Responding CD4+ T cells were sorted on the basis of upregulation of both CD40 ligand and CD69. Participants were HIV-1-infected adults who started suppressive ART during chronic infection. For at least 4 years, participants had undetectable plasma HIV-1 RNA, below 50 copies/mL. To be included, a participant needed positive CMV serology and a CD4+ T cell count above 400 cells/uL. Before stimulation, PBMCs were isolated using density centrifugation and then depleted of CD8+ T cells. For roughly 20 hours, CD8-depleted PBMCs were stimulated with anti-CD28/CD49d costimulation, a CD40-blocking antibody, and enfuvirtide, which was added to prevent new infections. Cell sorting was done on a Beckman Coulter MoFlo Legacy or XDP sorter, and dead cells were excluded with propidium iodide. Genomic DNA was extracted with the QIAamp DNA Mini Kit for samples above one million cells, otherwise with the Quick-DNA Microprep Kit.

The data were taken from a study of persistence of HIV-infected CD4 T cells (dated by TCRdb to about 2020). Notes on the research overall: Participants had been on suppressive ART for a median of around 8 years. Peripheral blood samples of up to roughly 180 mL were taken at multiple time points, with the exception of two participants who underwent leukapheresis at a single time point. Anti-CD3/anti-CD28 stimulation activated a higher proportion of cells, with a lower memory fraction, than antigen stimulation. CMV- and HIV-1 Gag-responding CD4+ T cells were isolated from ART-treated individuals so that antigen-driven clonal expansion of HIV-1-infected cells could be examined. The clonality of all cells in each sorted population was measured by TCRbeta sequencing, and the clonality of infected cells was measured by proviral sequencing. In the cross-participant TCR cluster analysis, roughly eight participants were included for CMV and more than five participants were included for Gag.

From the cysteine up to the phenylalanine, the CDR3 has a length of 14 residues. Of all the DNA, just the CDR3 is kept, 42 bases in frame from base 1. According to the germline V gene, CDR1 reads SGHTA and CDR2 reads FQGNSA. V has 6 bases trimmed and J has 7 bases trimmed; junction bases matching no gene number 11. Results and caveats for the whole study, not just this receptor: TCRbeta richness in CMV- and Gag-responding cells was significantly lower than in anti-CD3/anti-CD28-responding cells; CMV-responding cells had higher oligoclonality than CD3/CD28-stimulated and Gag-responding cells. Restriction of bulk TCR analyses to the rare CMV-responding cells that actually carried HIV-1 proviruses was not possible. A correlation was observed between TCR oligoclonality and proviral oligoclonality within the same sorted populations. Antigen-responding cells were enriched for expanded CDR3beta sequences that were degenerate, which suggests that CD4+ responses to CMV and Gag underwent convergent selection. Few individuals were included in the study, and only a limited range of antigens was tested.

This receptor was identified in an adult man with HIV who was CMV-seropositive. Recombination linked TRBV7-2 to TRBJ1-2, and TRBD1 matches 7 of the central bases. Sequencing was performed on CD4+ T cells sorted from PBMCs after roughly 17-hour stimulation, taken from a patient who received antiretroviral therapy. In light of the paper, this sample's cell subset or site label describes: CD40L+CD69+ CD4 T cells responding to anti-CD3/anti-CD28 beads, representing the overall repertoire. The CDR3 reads CASRTGTVVGGYTF. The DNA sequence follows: TGTGCCAGCAGAACCGGGACAGTAGTAGGTGGCTACACCTTC.